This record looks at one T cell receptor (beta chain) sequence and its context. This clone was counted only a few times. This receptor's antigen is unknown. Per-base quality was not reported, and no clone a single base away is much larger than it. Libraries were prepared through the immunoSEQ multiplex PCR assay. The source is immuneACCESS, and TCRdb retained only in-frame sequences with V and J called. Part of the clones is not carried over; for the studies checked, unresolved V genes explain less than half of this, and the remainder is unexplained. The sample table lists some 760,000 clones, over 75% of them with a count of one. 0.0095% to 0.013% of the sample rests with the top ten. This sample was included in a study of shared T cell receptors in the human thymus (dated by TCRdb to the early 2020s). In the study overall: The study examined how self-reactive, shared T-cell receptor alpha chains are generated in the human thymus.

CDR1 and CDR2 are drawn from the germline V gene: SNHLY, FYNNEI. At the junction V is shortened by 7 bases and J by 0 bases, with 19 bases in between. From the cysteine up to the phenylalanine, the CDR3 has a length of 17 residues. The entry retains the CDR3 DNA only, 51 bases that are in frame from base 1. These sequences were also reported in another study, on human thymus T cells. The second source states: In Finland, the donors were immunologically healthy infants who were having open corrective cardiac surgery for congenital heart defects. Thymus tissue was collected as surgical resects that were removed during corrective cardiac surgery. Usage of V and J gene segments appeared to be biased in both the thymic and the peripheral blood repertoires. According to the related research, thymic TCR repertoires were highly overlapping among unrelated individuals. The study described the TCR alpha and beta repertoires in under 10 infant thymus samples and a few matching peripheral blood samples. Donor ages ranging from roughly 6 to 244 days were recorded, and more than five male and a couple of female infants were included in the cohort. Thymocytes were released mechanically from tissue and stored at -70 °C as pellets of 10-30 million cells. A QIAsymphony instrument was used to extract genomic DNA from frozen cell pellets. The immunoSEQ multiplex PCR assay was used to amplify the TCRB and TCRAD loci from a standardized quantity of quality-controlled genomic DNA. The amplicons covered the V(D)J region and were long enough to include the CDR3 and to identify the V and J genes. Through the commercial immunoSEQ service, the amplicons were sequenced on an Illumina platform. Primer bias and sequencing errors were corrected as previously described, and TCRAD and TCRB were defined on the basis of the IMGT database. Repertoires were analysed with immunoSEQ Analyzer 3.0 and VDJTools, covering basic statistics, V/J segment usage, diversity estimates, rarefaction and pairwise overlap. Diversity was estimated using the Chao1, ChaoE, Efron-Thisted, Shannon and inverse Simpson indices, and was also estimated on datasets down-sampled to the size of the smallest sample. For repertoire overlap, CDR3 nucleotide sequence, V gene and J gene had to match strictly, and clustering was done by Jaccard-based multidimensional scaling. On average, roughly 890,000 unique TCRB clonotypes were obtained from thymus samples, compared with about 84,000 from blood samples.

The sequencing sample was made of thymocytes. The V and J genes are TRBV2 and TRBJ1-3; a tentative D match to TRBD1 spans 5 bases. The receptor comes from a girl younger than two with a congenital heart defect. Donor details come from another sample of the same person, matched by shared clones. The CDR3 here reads CASNADSTRTSGNTIYF. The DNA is TGTGCCAGCAACGCAGACAGCACAAGAACCTCTGGAAACACCATATATTTT. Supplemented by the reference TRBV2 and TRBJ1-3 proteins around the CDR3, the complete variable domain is EPEVTQTPSHQVTQMGQEVILRCVPISNHLYFYWYRQILGQKVEFLVSFYNNEISEKSEIFDDQFSVERPDGSNFTLKIRSTKLEDSAMYFCASNADSTRTSGNTIYFGEGSWLTVV.